The 8 T cell receptor beta chains listed next were all sequenced from one sample in a study of blood T cells in healthy people across ages. Next came a second PCR, run for roughly 6 to 11 cycles, which used a sample-barcoded 5' primer along with a J-beta primer mix. TCRdb re-derived calls from the 5' RACE reads in MiXCR, one entry per CDR3 protein. This sample has roughly 680,000 distinct CDR3 sequences; over 40% occur once, and the top ten carry roughly 13%. The sequenced sample was blood. Receptors were obtained from a woman of 80 years or more in good health.

V gene TRBV6-1 combines with J gene TRBJ2-1, with 13 bases fitting TRBD2. This CDR3 spans 18 amino acids. In germline, CDR1 is MNHNS, CDR2 SASEGT. The junction had 16 bases not matched to a gene; V was cut back by 6 bases and J by 8 bases. This chain's CDR3 is CASRSRAQTSGGADEQFF. CDR3 DNA sequence: TGTGCCAGCAGATCCCGCGCCCAAACTAGCGGGGGGGCCGATGAGCAGTTCTTC.

This clonotype showed up just a few times. As DNA, the CDR3 is TGTGCCAGCAGCTGGGCCCTTGAAGCTTTCTTT. Its translation is CASSWALEAFF. The chain combines TRBV13 with TRBJ1-1; no clear D gene. Germline V gene data show CDR1 as PRHDT and CDR2 as FYEKMQ (reference sequence). V lost 4 bases to trimming and J lost 7 bases, with 7 bases between them. CDR3 length: 11 residues.

This clonotype has a count of ten or more. This chain joins TRBV4-2 and TRBJ2-3, with D maybe TRBD2 (5 bases). Trimming pared 2 bases from V and 6 bases from J, leaving 12 bases between. This CDR3 has 14 amino acids. CDR1 and CDR2 from the germline V gene are LGHNA and YNFKEQ. CDR3 DNA sequence: TGTGCCAGCAGCCAAACCGGACTGCCGGATACGCAGTATTTT. This encodes CASSQTGLPDTQYF.

Turning to this clonotype: At one boundary the junction diverges from the germline segment, which might be a read error. The chain links TRBV3-1 to TRBJ2-7, with a possible D match to TRBD2 (6 bases). Germline CDR1 reads LGHDT; CDR2 reads YNNKEL (reference sequence). The CDR3 consists of 16 residues. CDR3 sequence: CASSQGVGLLSCEQYF. Written as DNA, the CDR3 is TGTGCCAGCAGCCAGGGGGTGGGACTGTTATCCTGCGAGCAGTACTTC.

This chain links TRBV2 with TRBJ2-1; D ambiguous. This CDR3 has 14 amino acids. Looked up from germline, CDR1 is SNHLY and CDR2 is FYNNEI. With 6 bases removed from V and 5 bases from J, the gap between germline ends came to 14 bases. The CDR3 loop is CASSIRLQHNEQFF. The DNA for the CDR3 is TGTGCCAGCAGCATCCGCCTACAGCACAATGAGCAGTTCTTC.

The chain recombines TRBV7-9 with TRBJ2-1, with D possibly TRBD2 on 5 matching bases. In germline, CDR1 is SEHNR, CDR2 FQNEAQ (reference sequence). V dropped 4 bases and J dropped 9 bases, with 13 bases sitting between them. The CDR3 is made up of 13 amino acids. The CDR3: CASSSTTRFEQFF. CDR3 coding DNA: TGTGCCAGCAGCTCGACTACCCGCTTTGAGCAGTTCTTC.

At least ten counts were recorded for this clonotype. The CDR3 bases are TGCAGTGCTATAGGATCAACTACCCGTGGCTACACCTTC. It specifies CSAIGSTTRGYTF. This chain links TRBV20-1 with TRBJ1-2; D not resolved. Trimming stripped 4 bases from V and 7 bases from J, with 16 bases between. In germline, CDR1 is DFQATT, CDR2 SNEGSKA (reference sequence). The CDR3 runs to 13 residues.

This clonotype was counted at least ten times. The chain combines TRBV5-1 with TRBJ2-1; D is unclear. The V gene lost 4 bases and the J gene lost 1 base, with 12 bases spanning the gap. From germline, CDR1 is SGHRS and CDR2 YFSETQ. This CDR3 is 15 amino acids long. The CDR3 nucleotides are TGCGCCAGCAGCGCCTCCCTGGGGTCCTACAATGAGCAGTTCTTC. Translation: CASSASLGSYNEQFF.